This T cell receptor beta chain was identified during a study of T cells in Graves' hyperthyroidism and ophthalmopathy. Findings and limits, study-wide: Separating ophthalmopathy from stable hyperthyroidism was achieved by a 13 V-J model.

This clonotype was counted between two and nine times. Antigen specificity is unknown. Amplified regions were TCR beta CDR3 sequences from RNA transcripts. RT-PCR in the first round (using the HTBI primer set) targeted the TCR CDR3. TCRdb re-called the multiplex PCR reads with MiXCR, one entry per CDR3 protein. The table lists about 500,000 distinct CDR3 sequences, approximately 15% of them singletons. No ophthalmopathy progression within 18 months constituted stable Graves' hyperthyroidism. Fresh peripheral blood, about 10 ml of it, supplied the PBMCs. The sample was blood. The source of this sequence is a woman younger than 35 with Graves' hyperthyroidism.

CDR3 region: CSVWTSRQETQYF. In DNA, the CDR3 is TGCAGCGTTTGGACTAGCCGTCAAGAGACCCAGTACTTC. The chain employs TRBV29-1 and TRBJ2-5; 8 bases map to TRBD2. The CDR3 extends over 13 amino acids. With V trimmed by 5 bases and J by 2 bases, 4 bases remained unmatched. Per the germline V gene, CDR1 is SQVTM and CDR2 is ANQGSEA.